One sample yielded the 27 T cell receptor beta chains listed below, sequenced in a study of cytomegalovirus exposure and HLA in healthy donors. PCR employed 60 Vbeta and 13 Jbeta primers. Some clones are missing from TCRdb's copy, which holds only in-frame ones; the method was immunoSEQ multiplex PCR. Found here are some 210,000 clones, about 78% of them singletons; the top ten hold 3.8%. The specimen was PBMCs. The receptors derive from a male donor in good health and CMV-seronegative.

The CDR3 here is CASSRDNNSPLHF. In DNA, the CDR3 is TGTGCCAGCAGCCGGGACAATAATTCACCCCTCCACTTT. J is TRBJ1-6 and V is TRBV7-3, with D possibly being TRBD1 (6 bases). The length of the CDR3 is 13 residues. The V end lost 5 bases, the J end lost 5 bases, and 7 bases lay between the germline ends. The germline gives CDR1 SGHTA, CDR2 FQGTGA. Based on the CDR3 plus reference TRBV7-3 and TRBJ1-6, the full variable domain is GAGVSQTPSNKVTEKGKYVELRCDPISGHTALYWYRQSLGQGPEFLIYFQGTGAADDSGLPNDRFFAVRPEGSVSTLKIQRTERGDSAVYLCASSRDNNSPLHFGNGTRLTVT.

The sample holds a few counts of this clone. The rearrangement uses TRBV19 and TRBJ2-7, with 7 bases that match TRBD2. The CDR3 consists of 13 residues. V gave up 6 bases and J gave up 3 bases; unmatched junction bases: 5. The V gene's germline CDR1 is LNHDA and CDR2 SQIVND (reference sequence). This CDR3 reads CASRGRGSYEQYF. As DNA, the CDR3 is TGTGCCAGTAGGGGGAGGGGTAGCTACGAGCAGTACTTC.

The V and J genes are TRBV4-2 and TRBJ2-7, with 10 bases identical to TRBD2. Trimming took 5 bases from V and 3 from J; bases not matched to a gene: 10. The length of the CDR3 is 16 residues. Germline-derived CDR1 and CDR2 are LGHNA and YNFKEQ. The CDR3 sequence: CASSSRLAGTFYEQYF. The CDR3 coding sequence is TGTGCCAGCAGCTCACGACTAGCGGGCACCTTCTACGAGCAGTACTTC.

The DNA for the CDR3 is TGCGCCAGCAGCCAAGAGGGCAGGGTGGGAGGAGAGACCCAGTACTTC. Translation: CASSQEGRVGGETQYF. The chain combines TRBV4-1 with TRBJ2-5; D perhaps matches TRBD2 (6 bases). Per germline, CDR1 MGHRA and CDR2 YSYEKL. The CDR3 extends over 16 amino acids. V was clipped by 0 bases and J by 4 bases, with 15 bases between them.

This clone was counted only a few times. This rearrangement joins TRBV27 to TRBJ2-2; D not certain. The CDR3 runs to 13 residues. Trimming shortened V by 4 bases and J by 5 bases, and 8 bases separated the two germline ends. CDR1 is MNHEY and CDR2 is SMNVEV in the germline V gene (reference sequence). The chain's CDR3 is CASSSFVTGELFF. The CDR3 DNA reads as TGTGCCAGCAGTTCTTTTGTGACCGGGGAGCTGTTTTTT.

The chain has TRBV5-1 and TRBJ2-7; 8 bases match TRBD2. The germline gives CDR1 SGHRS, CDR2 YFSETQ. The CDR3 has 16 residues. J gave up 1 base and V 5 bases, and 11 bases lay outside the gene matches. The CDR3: CASRTLPSGPSYEQYF. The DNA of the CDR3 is TGCGCCAGCAGAACCCTCCCTAGCGGGCCGTCCTACGAGCAGTACTTC.

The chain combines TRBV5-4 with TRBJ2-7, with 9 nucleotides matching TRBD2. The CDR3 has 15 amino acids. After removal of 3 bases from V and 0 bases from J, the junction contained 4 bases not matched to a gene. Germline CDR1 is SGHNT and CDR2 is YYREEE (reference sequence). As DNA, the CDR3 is TGTGCCAGCAGCTCGCCGACTAGCGGCTCCTACGAGCAGTACTTC. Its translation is CASSSPTSGSYEQYF.

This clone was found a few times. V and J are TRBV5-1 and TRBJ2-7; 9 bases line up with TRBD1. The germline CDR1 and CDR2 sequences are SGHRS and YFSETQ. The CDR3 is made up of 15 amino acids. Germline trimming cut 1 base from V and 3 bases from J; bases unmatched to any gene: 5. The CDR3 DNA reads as TGCGCCAGCAGCTTGCCGGACAGGGGAGTCTACGAGCAGTACTTC. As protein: CASSLPDRGVYEQYF. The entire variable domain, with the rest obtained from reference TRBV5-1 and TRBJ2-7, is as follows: KAGVTQTPRYLIKTRGQQVTLSCSPISGHRSVSWYQQTPGQGLQFLFEYFSETQRNKGNFPGRFSGRQFSNSRSEMNVSTLELGDSALYLCASSLPDRGVYEQYFGPGTRLTVT.

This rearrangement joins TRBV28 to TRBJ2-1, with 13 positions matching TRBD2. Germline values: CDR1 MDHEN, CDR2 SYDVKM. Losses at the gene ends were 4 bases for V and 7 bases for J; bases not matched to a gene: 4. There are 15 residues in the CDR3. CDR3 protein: CASSSPGLAGNEQFF. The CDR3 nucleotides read TGTGCCAGCAGTTCACCGGGACTAGCGGGAAATGAGCAGTTCTTC.

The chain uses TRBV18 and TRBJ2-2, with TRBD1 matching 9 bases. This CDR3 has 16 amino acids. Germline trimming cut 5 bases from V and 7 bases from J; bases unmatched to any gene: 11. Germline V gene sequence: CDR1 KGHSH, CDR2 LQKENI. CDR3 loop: CASSSSQGAKGGELFF. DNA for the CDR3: TGTGCCAGCTCAAGCTCACAGGGGGCGAAAGGCGGGGAGCTGTTTTTT. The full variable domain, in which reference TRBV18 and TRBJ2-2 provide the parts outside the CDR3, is NAGVMQNPRHLVRRRGQEARLRCSPMKGHSHVYWYRQLPEEGLKFMVYLQKENIIDESGMPKERFSAEFPKEGPSILRIQQVVRGDSAAYFCASSSSQGAKGGELFFGEGSRLTVL.

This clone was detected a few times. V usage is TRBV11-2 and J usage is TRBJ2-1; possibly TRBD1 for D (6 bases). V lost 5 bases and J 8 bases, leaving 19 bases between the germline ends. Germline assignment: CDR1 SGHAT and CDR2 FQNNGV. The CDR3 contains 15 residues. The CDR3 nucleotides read TGTGCCAGCAGCACCCACGGCGGACAGATGGATGAGCAGTTCTTC. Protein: CASSTHGGQMDEQFF.

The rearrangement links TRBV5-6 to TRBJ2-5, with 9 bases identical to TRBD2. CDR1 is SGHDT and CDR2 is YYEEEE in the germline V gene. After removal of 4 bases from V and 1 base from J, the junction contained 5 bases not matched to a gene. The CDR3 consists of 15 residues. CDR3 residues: CASSRRGGGQETQYF. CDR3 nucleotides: TGTGCCAGCAGCCGGCGGGGGGGCGGCCAAGAGACCCAGTACTTC.

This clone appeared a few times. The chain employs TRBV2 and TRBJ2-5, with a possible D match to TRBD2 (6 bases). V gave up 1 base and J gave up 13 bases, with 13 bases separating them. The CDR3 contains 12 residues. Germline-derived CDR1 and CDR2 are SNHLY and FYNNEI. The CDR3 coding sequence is TGTGCCAGCAGTGAAGAGACTAGTATACCGTACTTC. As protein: CASSEETSIPYF.

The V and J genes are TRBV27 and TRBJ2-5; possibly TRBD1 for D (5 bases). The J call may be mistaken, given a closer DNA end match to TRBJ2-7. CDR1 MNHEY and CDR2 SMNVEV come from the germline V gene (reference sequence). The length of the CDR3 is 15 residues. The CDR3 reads CASSPPDRSSYEQYF. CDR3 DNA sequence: TGTGCCAGCAGCCCCCCCGACAGAAGCTCCTACGAGCAGTACTTC.

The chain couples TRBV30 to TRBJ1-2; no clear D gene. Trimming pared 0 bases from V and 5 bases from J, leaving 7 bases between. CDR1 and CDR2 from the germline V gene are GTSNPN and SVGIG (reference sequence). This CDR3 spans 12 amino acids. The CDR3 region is CAWSVGIYGYTF. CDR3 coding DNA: TGTGCCTGGAGTGTCGGGATTTATGGCTACACCTTC.

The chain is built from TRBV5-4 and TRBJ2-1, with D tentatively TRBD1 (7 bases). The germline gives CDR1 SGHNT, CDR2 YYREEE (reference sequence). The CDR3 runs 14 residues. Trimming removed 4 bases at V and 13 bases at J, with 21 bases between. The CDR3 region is CASSHQGGAQNQFF. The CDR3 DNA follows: TGTGCCAGCAGCCACCAGGGGGGAGCCCAGAACCAGTTCTTC.

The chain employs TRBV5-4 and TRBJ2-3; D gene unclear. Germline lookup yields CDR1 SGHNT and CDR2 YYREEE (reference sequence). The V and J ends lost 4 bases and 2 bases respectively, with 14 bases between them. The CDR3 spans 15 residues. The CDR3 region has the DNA TGTGCCAGCAGCGCTCCTTCCACCTACACAGATACGCAGTATTTT. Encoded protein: CASSAPSTYTDTQYF.

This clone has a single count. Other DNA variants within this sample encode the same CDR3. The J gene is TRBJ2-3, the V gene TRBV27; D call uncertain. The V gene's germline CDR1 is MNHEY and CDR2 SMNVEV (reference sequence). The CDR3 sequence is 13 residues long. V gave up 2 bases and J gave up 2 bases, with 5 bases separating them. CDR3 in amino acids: CASSLADTDTQYF. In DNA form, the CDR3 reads TGTGCCAGCAGTTTAGCGGACACAGATACGCAGTATTTT.

The CDR3, as DNA: TGCGCCAGCAGCCAAGAAGGGAGGGGCGAGCAGTACTTC. Translation gives CASSQEGRGEQYF. This chain joins TRBV4-1 and TRBJ2-7, with TRBD2 matching over 7 bases. The ends lost 0 bases at V and 6 bases at J; junction bases unmatched: 2. CDR3 length: 13 residues. CDR1 and CDR2 (germline): MGHRA, YSYEKL.

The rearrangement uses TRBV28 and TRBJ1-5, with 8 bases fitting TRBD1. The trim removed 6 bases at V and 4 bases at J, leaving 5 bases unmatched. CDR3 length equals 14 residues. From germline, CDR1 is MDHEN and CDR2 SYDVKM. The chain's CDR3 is CASRLDRVNQPQHF. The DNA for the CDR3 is TGTGCCAGCAGGTTGGACAGGGTAAATCAGCCCCAGCATTTT.

The CDR3 sequence: CASSGAGYEQYF. The CDR3 region has the DNA TGTGCCAGCAGCGGCGCGGGCTACGAGCAGTACTTC. The J gene is TRBJ2-7, the V gene TRBV7-6, with a tentative D call TRBD2 (5 bases). Looked up from germline, CDR1 is SGHVS and CDR2 is FNYEAQ. The CDR3 totals 12 residues. The V and J ends lost 5 bases and 3 bases respectively, with 8 bases between them.

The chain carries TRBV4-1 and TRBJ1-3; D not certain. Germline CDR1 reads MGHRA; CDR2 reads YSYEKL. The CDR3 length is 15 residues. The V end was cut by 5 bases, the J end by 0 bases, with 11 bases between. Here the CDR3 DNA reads TGCGCCAGCAGCTACCTCGAGGGCTCTGGAAACACCATATATTTT. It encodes CASSYLEGSGNTIYF.

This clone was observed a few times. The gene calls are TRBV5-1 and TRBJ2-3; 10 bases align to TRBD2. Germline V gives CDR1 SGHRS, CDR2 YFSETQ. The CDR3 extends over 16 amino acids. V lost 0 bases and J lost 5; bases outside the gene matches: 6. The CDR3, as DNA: TGCGCCAGCAGCTTGGCCGGGACTAGCGTAAAAGATACGCAGTATTTT. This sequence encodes CASSLAGTSVKDTQYF.

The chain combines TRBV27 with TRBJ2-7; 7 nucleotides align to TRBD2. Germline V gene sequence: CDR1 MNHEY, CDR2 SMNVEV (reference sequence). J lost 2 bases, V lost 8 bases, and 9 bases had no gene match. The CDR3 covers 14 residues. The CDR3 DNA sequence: TGTGCCAGCGAGTATCTAGCGGAGACCTACGAGCAGTACTTC. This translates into CASEYLAETYEQYF.

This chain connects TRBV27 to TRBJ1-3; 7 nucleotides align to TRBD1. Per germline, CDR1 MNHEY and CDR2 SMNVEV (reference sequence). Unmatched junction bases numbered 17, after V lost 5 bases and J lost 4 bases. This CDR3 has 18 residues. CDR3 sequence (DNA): TGTGCCAGCAGTCCTACAGCCGGGACAGCTCTTCGGGGAAACACCATATATTTT. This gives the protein CASSPTAGTALRGNTIYF.

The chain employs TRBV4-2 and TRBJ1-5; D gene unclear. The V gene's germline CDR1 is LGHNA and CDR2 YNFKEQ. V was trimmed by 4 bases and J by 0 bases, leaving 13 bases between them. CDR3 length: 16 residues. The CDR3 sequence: CASSLSAENSNQPQHF. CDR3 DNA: TGTGCCAGCAGCCTCAGTGCGGAGAATAGCAATCAGCCCCAGCATTTT.

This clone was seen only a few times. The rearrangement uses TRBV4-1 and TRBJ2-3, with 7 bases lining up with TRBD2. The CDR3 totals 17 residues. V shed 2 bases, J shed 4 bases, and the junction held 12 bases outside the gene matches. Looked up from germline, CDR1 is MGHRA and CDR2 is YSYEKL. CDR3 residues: CASSQLRRESLADTQYF. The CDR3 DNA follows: TGCGCCAGCAGCCAACTCAGGCGGGAGTCCCTCGCAGATACGCAGTATTTT.